This TCR beta chain was sequenced during a study of CD8 T cells in Susac syndrome. Turning to the study itself: When blood was drawn, the patients with Susac syndrome were therapy-naive, on corticosteroids, or on intravenous immunoglobulin alone.

Study outcomes and limitations: Clonal expansion was absent from the CD4+ T cell repertoires in Susac syndrome.

Comments on this clonotype: Its antigen is unknown.

The diagnostic criteria for definite or probable disease, as recently defined, were met by the patients with Susac syndrome. The RNA, about 0.45 to 1 ug, was put through reverse transcription using random hexamers. A multiplex approach, immunoSEQ multiplex PCR, amplified TCR beta CDR3 across 54 Vbeta and 13 Jbeta. From the immunoSEQ multiplex PCR reads, TCRdb called clonotypes with MiXCR, one entry per CDR3 protein. This table has roughly 160,000 distinct CDR3 sequences, roughly 95% appearing once. The sample taken for sequencing was CD4+ T cells from PBMCs. The origin of this receptor is a human donor with Susac syndrome.

The CDR3 nucleotides read TGTGCCAGCAGCCCGGCAACGGCAGGGAGGGACTCCTACGAGCAGTACGTC. Translated, it gives CASSPATAGRDSYEQYV. V and J are TRBV11-3 and TRBJ2-7; 7 bases fit TRBD2. Per germline, CDR1 SGHNT and CDR2 YENEEA. V was clipped by 5 bases and J by 0 bases; unmatched bases: 13. CDR3 size: 17 residues.